This TCR beta chain was retrieved from a study of T cell changes during pregnancy in multiple sclerosis. The V gene's germline CDR1 is MNHEY and CDR2 SMNVEV (reference sequence). Trimming removed 3 bases at V and 2 bases at J, with 9 bases between. This CDR3 spans 14 amino acids. Profiled with immunoSEQ multiplex PCR; TCRdb holds only in-frame clones, not every one. Here the sample spans almost 35,000 clones, over 75% being singletons. This TCR was recovered from a female donor with multiple sclerosis, enrolled in a pregnancy study. The sample consisted of CD8+ T cells from peripheral blood mononuclear cells, taken in the first trimester of pregnancy. The chain employs TRBV27 and TRBJ2-3; D gene unclear. The CDR3, as DNA: TGTGCCAGCAGTTTCTACCAATACACAGATACGCAGTATTTT. Amino acids: CASSFYQYTDTQYF.